What follows describes a single T cell receptor beta chain. Antigen specificity is unknown. Repertoires were generated with immunoSEQ multiplex PCR, while TCRdb's copy carries only in-frame clones and drops some. The table has roughly 350,000 clones, less than 90% seen once; the top ten hold approximately 12%. As for treatment: around 19 received Ad26.COV2.S at low or high dose, single or two shots; 5 received placebo; per-sample allocation not given. It was on day 63 after the first vaccine or placebo injection that samples were taken. This entry belongs to a study of Ad26.COV2.S vaccination and SARS-CoV-2 variants. Background on the study: The donor was enrolled in the Ad26.COV2.S arm of the COV1001 trial. Findings and limits, study-wide: Higher spike-specific TCR breadth was found in vaccine recipients than in placebo recipients.

This CDR3 region has 14 residues. Germline V gives CDR1 SGHRS, CDR2 YFSETQ. V dropped 1 base and J dropped 2 bases, with 9 bases sitting between them. This sample comprised peripheral blood, obtained in a trial of Ad26.COV2.S vaccine versus placebo. The chain couples TRBV5-1 to TRBJ2-5; D is undetermined. The TCR originated in a person between 18 and 65 years old who received the Ad26.COV2.S COVID-19 vaccine or a placebo. CDR3 nucleotides: TGCGCCAGCAGCTTGTTACCCAGTCAAGAGACCCAGTACTTC. Its protein is CASSLLPSQETQYF.